These T cell receptor beta chains were read from a single sample in a study of blood T cell repertoires in COVID-19. Only in-frame clones appear in the TCRdb table, and some are missing; sequencing was by immunoSEQ multiplex PCR. The sample consists of approximately 290,000 clones, more than 65% of them appearing once. The sample consisted of peripheral blood. The receptors here all came from a person between 65 and 79 years old with COVID-19, enrolled during active disease. Each CDR3 is given with its conserved first and last residue. A D gene is named only where the DNA matches it firmly.

v_call	j_call	d_call	cdr3_nt	cdr3_aa
TRBV19	TRBJ1-2	TRBD1	TGTGCCAGTAGTACCAGGACAGGGGGCCGCTATACATATGGCTACACCTTC	CASSTRTGGRYTYGYTF
TRBV6-1	TRBJ1-5	NA	TGTGCCAGCAGTGGACAGAGCCCAAGCAATCAGCCCCAGCATTTT	CASSGQSPSNQPQHF
TRBV19	TRBJ2-7	NA	TGTGCCAGTAGTATCTGGGCTACCCTTAGCTCCTACGAGCAGTACTTC	CASSIWATLSSYEQYF
TRBV19	TRBJ2-3	TRBD1	TGTGCCAGTAGTGGAGGACAGGGACACACAGATACGCAGTATTTT	CASSGGQGHTDTQYF
TRBV30	TRBJ2-6	NA	TGTGCCTGGAGAGGAGGGGAGGTCTTGTCTGGGGCCAACGTCCTGACTTTC	CAWRGGEVLSGANVLTF
TRBV24-1	TRBJ2-7	TRBD1	TGTGCCACCAGTGATGCGACAGGGTTGTACTTC	CATSDATGLYF
TRBV6-5	TRBJ2-1	TRBD1	TGTGCCAGCAAATCGGACAGGGGGCGCCCCGATGAGCAGTTCTTC	CASKSDRGRPDEQFF
TRBV6-2/TRBV6-3	TRBJ1-1	NA	TGTGCCAGCAGTTACGAGGGGGACACTGAAGCTTTCTTT	CASSYEGDTEAFF
TRBV4-2	TRBJ2-2	TRBD1	TGTGCCAGCATCCGGGACAGACAGGCCGGGGAGCTGTTTTTT	CASIRDRQAGELFF
TRBV28	TRBJ1-1	NA	TGTGCCAGCAGCCCCCCCCCATGGAACACTGAAGCTTTCTTT	CASSPPPWNTEAFF
TRBV6-5	TRBJ1-2	TRBD1	TGTGCCAGCAGCCTGGGACAGCCAAACTATGGCTACACCTTC	CASSLGQPNYGYTF
TRBV30	TRBJ1-6	NA	TGTGCCTGGAGTGCAACAGGGAGTAATTCACCCCTCCACTTT	CAWSATGSNSPLHF
TRBV7-2	TRBJ2-1	TRBD2	TGTGCCAGCAGCTTAGATGGCGGGGGGTGGTACAATGAGCAGTTCTTC	CASSLDGGGWYNEQFF
TRBV7-2	TRBJ2-7	TRBD1	TGTGCCAGCAGCCGGGACAGGGATTCCTACGAGCAGTACTTC	CASSRDRDSYEQYF
TRBV6-5	TRBJ1-6	TRBD1	TGTGCCACTACGGACAGGTTTCTTAATTCACCCCTCCACTTT	CATTDRFLNSPLHF
TRBV6-1	TRBJ1-2	NA	TGTGCCAGCAGTGAAGACCCTGATCTGGCCTGGGGCTACACCTTC	CASSEDPDLAWGYTF
TRBV6-2/TRBV6-3	TRBJ1-1	NA	TGTGCCAGCAGTTGGTTGGGCAGGGGCACTGAAGCTTTCTTT	CASSWLGRGTEAFF
TRBV3-1/TRBV3-2	TRBJ2-3	NA	TGTGCCAGCAGCGCACTCCAGGGACTCATCACAGATACGCAGTATTTT	CASSALQGLITDTQYF
TRBV2	TRBJ2-7	TRBD1	TGTGCCAGCAAAAAGGGACAGGGGGCCTACGAGCAGTACTTC	CASKKGQGAYEQYF
TRBV19	TRBJ2-7	TRBD2	TGTGCCAGTAGTATGACTAGCAGCCACGAGCAGTACTTC	CASSMTSSHEQYF